This T cell receptor (beta chain) emerged from a study of blood T cell repertoires in COVID-19. Across the study: Samples taken during acute and convalescent COVID-19 were collected in the United States, Italy and Spain. Sources were T cells, B-cell-depleted T cells, or PBMCs; the material itself was cDNA or gDNA.

Seattle enrolled patients during active infection and tracked them longitudinally. This CDR3 spans 16 amino acids. Germline-derived CDR1 and CDR2 are LNHDA and SQIVND (reference sequence). V lost 4 bases to trimming and J lost 3 bases; unmatched junction nucleotides: 6. Under the authors' procedure: Using reference gene primer amplification, nucleated cell counts were estimated. The table came from immunoSEQ multiplex PCR; TCRdb's copy has only in-frame clones and leaves some out. D and trimming come from the DNA, and the V and J calls and clone size come from that table. Among some 31,000 clones, 81% were seen once, and the ten largest hold about 3%.

The source material was peripheral blood. This clonotype was obtained from a man between 65 and 85 years old with COVID-19, enrolled during active disease. This chain uses TRBV19 with TRBJ2-7; TRBD2 matches 13 bases. The CDR3 protein is CASSKGLAGDGYEQYF. CDR3 sequence (DNA): TGTGCCAGTAGTAAAGGACTAGCGGGGGACGGCTACGAGCAGTACTTC.